The 26 T cell receptor beta chains below all came from one sample that was sequenced in a study of cytomegalovirus exposure and HLA in healthy donors. PCR used 60 Vbeta primers and 13 Jbeta primers. Only in-frame clones appear in the TCRdb table, and some are missing; sequencing was by immunoSEQ multiplex PCR. The table records about 120,000 clones, around 81% of them present only once. The sequenced material came from PBMCs. These receptors were collected from a woman aged 40-49 years in good health and CMV-seronegative.

The chain links TRBV7-9 to TRBJ2-3; 8 bases match TRBD1. V shed 2 bases, J shed 0 bases, and the junction held 7 bases outside the gene matches. CDR1 is SEHNR, CDR2 FQNEAQ, per germline (reference sequence). The CDR3 is made up of 17 amino acids. CDR3 in DNA: TGTGCCAGCAGCTTACGTCCAAGGGACAGGAGCACAGATACGCAGTATTTT. Amino acids: CASSLRPRDRSTDTQYF.

The rearrangement uses TRBV5-4 and TRBJ1-1; D is unresolved. The germline V and J ends were trimmed by 5 bases and 1 base, with 15 bases remaining between them. The CDR3 sequence is 15 residues long. Germline loops: CDR1 SGHNT, CDR2 YYREEE (reference sequence). In nucleotides, the CDR3 is TGTGCCAGCAGTTGGAGCGCCCGTGGGAACACTGAAGCTTTCTTT. It specifies CASSWSARGNTEAFF.

Regarding this clone: The sample has other DNA sequences that encode this CDR3 too. The chain uses TRBV18 and TRBJ1-1; tentative D call: TRBD1 (5 bases). Germline values: CDR1 KGHSH, CDR2 LQKENI. The CDR3 loop spans 13 amino acids. V lost 3 bases to trimming and J lost 1 base, with 6 bases between them. The CDR3 region is CASSPQGNTEAFF. The CDR3 nucleotides read TGTGCCAGCTCACCGCAGGGGAACACTGAAGCTTTCTTT.

V gene TRBV6-1 combines with J gene TRBJ1-2, with TRBD1 as a possible D gene (6 bases). Germline V gene data show CDR1 as MNHNS and CDR2 as SASEGT. The CDR3 extends over 13 amino acids. The V and J ends lost 6 bases and 3 bases respectively, with 11 bases between them. The CDR3 is CASSKDRYYGYTF. Written as DNA, the CDR3 is TGTGCCAGCAGCAAGGACAGATACTATGGCTACACCTTC.

The CDR3 spells CASSDLAGASVNEQFF. Here the CDR3 DNA reads TGTGCCAGCAGTGACTTAGCGGGAGCGTCGGTAAATGAGCAGTTCTTC. This chain joins TRBV6-4 and TRBJ2-1; the match to TRBD2 covers 9 bases. V lost 1 base, J lost 7 bases, and 8 bases stayed unmatched. The CDR3 contains 16 residues. The germline V gene has CDR1 MRHNA and CDR2 SNTAGT.

This clone was observed a single time. V gene TRBV12-5 combines with J gene TRBJ1-6; possibly TRBD1 for D (6 bases). This CDR3 comprises 14 residues. V was shortened by 5 bases and J by 7 bases, with 12 bases between the two germline ends. Germline CDR1 and CDR2: LGHNT and FRNRAP. The CDR3, as DNA: TGTGCTAGTGGTCCAGGGGCCGGGAATTCACCCCTCCACTTT. Its translation is CASGPGAGNSPLHF.

The V gene is TRBV11-2, the J gene TRBJ2-5; TRBD2 matches 10 bases. The CDR3 contains 15 residues. J was trimmed by 5 bases and V by 6 bases; bases with no gene match: 9. Germline V lookup: CDR1 SGHAT, CDR2 FQNNGV. The CDR3 sequence: CASSIAGGSYETQYF. In DNA, the CDR3 is TGTGCCAGCAGTATAGCGGGAGGTTCATACGAGACCCAGTACTTC.

This clone has a count of ten or more. The V call is TRBV19, the J call TRBJ2-5, with 9 bases fitting TRBD1. The germline V gene encodes CDR1 LNHDA and CDR2 SQIVND (reference sequence). This CDR3 has 15 amino acids. Trimming cost V 3 bases and J 1 base; bases outside gene matches: 3. The CDR3 loop is CASSMGTGFQETQYF. CDR3 nucleotides: TGTGCCAGTAGTATGGGGACAGGGTTCCAAGAGACCCAGTACTTC.

This chain connects TRBV20-1 to TRBJ1-1; D remains ambiguous. This CDR3 spans 11 amino acids. Trimming shortened V by 8 bases and J by 5 bases, and 12 bases separated the two germline ends. The V gene's germline CDR1 is DFQATT and CDR2 SNEGSKA (reference sequence). The CDR3 DNA sequence: TGCAGTACCAAGCGGAGGACTGAAGCTTTCTTT. It specifies CSTKRRTEAFF.

V is TRBV30 and J is TRBJ2-2, with a weak D call TRBD1 (6 bases). Trimming removed 3 bases from V and 6 bases from J, with 17 bases in between. The CDR3 extends over 15 amino acids. From germline, CDR1 is GTSNPN and CDR2 SVGIG (reference sequence). The DNA for the CDR3 is TGTGCCTGGAGCCAACCTAAAGGGGGATCCGGGGAGCTGTTTTTT. Translating gives CAWSQPKGGSGELFF.

This clone was counted a single time. V usage is TRBV30 and J usage is TRBJ1-2; a weak D match, TRBD1 (5 bases). The ends were cut back, 5 bases at V and 5 bases at J, with 24 bases in the middle. CDR1 and CDR2 (germline): GTSNPN, SVGIG (reference sequence). The length of the CDR3 is 16 residues. CDR3 sequence reads: CAWHEEGASLSYGYTF. The CDR3 DNA reads TGTGCCTGGCACGAGGAAGGGGCCAGTTTGTCTTATGGCTACACCTTC.

The count of this clone is one. The chain recombines TRBV18 with TRBJ2-7; maybe TRBD2 (6 bases). Germline V gene data show CDR1 as KGHSH and CDR2 as LQKENI. Trimming took off 4 bases at V and 6 bases at J, with 16 bases between the two ends. The CDR3 loop spans 14 amino acids. DNA of the CDR3: TGTGCCAGCTCACTTGTACTAGCTGAGGGCGAGCAGTACTTC. Translating it yields CASSLVLAEGEQYF.

The gene calls are TRBV5-1 and TRBJ2-1, with 11 bases that match TRBD2. Losses at the gene ends were 4 bases for V and 9 bases for J; bases not matched to a gene: 9. The CDR3 runs to 15 residues. Germline V gene sequence: CDR1 SGHRS, CDR2 YFSETQ. The CDR3 here is CASSPGVAGGSEQFF. Here the CDR3 DNA reads TGCGCCAGCAGCCCGGGGGTAGCGGGGGGGAGTGAGCAGTTCTTC.

The rearrangement uses TRBV7-3 and TRBJ2-1; 8 positions match TRBD2. V shed 6 bases, J shed 4 bases, and the junction held 8 bases outside the gene matches. Germline lookup yields CDR1 SGHTA and CDR2 FQGTGA. This CDR3 is built from 15 residues. CDR3 protein: CASSHPGTSYNEQFF. The CDR3 DNA follows: TGTGCCAGCAGTCACCCCGGGACTAGTTACAATGAGCAGTTCTTC.

This clone was detected a few times. The chain carries TRBV27 and TRBJ1-1, with a possible D match to TRBD1 (5 bases). This CDR3 is built from 15 residues. Germline assignment: CDR1 MNHEY and CDR2 SMNVEV (reference sequence). The ends were cut back, 2 bases at V and 4 bases at J, with 14 bases in the middle. CDR3 DNA: TGTGCCAGCAGTTTAAAGGCAGGGATGGGCACTGAAGCTTTCTTT. Amino acids: CASSLKAGMGTEAFF.

The V gene is TRBV9, the J gene TRBJ1-1; possible D gene TRBD1, 6 bases. Germline CDR1 and CDR2: SGDLS and YYNGEE. The CDR3 contains 14 residues. Trimming left V 3 bases short and J 4 bases short, with 13 bases between. For the CDR3, the DNA is TGTGCCAGCAGCGCGGAAGGGGGGGGCACTGAAGCTTTCTTT. Its translation is CASSAEGGGTEAFF.

The J gene is TRBJ2-2, the V gene TRBV7-8; TRBD2 is a possible D gene (5 bases). V was trimmed by 4 bases and J by 3 bases, leaving 21 bases between them. CDR1 is SGHVS and CDR2 is FQNEAQ in the germline V gene. This CDR3 comprises 18 residues. The CDR3 DNA is TGTGCCAGCAGCTCTCCTAACACGAGGGCTCTGGACACCGGGGAGCTGTTTTTT. It encodes CASSSPNTRALDTGELFF.

The count of this clone is one. The rearrangement links TRBV7-2 to TRBJ1-1; 7 nucleotides align to TRBD1. Germline trimming cut 0 bases from V and 7 bases from J; bases unmatched to any gene: 14. The V gene's germline CDR1 is SGHTA and CDR2 FQGNSA. The CDR3 sequence is 17 residues long. The CDR3 DNA follows: TGTGCCAGCAGCTTAGCCCCTCCGACAGGGTTAGTAAATGAAGCTTTCTTT. Protein product: CASSLAPPTGLVNEAFF.

The V and J genes are TRBV7-2 and TRBJ1-2; weak D call: TRBD1 (6 bases). Germline V gives CDR1 SGHTA, CDR2 FQGNSA. The CDR3 runs to 14 residues. V was trimmed by 2 bases and J by 3 bases, leaving 10 bases between them. The CDR3 DNA reads TGTGCCAGCAGCTTAAGGACAGACCACTATGGCTACACCTTC. It encodes CASSLRTDHYGYTF.

The V gene is TRBV10-3, the J gene TRBJ2-1, with 11 nucleotides matching TRBD2. This CDR3 has 15 amino acids. Looked up from germline, CDR1 is ENHRY and CDR2 is SYGVKD. J was trimmed by 5 bases and V by 6 bases; bases with no gene match: 6. The CDR3 loop is CAISNLAGGHNEQFF. CDR3 in DNA: TGTGCCATCAGCAATCTAGCGGGGGGCCACAATGAGCAGTTCTTC.

The V gene is TRBV13, the J gene TRBJ2-7; tentatively, D is TRBD2 (5 bases). Germline assignment: CDR1 PRHDT and CDR2 FYEKMQ (reference sequence). Trimming cost V 4 bases and J 2 bases, with 15 bases left between them. The CDR3 consists of 15 residues. The CDR3 reads CASSSREGLTYEQYF. The DNA for the CDR3 is TGTGCCAGCAGCTCGCGAGAGGGCCTTACCTACGAGCAGTACTTC.

The chain couples TRBV10-2 to TRBJ2-6, with a weak D call TRBD2 (5 bases). In germline, CDR1 is WSHSY, CDR2 SAAADI. CDR3 length equals 14 residues. V lost 9 bases and J 4 bases, leaving 13 bases between the germline ends. The CDR3, as DNA: TGCGCCAGGGGAGACACGTTCGGGGCCAACGTCCTGACTTTC. Its translation is CARGDTFGANVLTF.

The chain couples TRBV7-2 to TRBJ2-5; 7 bases are a match to TRBD2. Germline CDR1 is SGHTA and CDR2 is FQGNSA. The CDR3 is made up of 14 amino acids. V lost 4 bases to trimming and J lost 5 bases; unmatched junction nucleotides: 7. CDR3 residues: CASSSRGRSETQYF. The CDR3 coding sequence is TGTGCCAGCAGCTCACGCGGGAGATCGGAGACCCAGTACTTC.

The rearrangement uses TRBV7-3 and TRBJ2-7, with D possibly being TRBD2 (5 bases). This CDR3 is built from 14 residues. The V end lost 2 bases, the J end lost 3 bases, and 11 bases lay between the germline ends. Germline CDR1 and CDR2: SGHTA and FQGTGA. Written as DNA, the CDR3 is TGTGCCAGCAGCTTACCCGCAGGAGGCTACGAGCAGTACTTC. It yields the protein CASSLPAGGYEQYF.

The chain joins TRBV9 to TRBJ2-1; 8 bases line up with TRBD1. The trim removed 0 bases at V and 3 bases at J, leaving 2 bases unmatched. This CDR3 has 15 residues. Germline assignment: CDR1 SGDLS and CDR2 YYNGEE. CDR3 DNA sequence: TGTGCCAGCAGCGTAGGACAGGGGTTCTACAATGAGCAGTTCTTC. This encodes CASSVGQGFYNEQFF.

The chain carries TRBV28 and TRBJ1-4; D gene ambiguous. Deletions cut 6 bases from V and 2 bases from J, with 16 bases between. From germline, CDR1 is MDHEN and CDR2 SYDVKM. This CDR3 comprises 16 residues. The DNA for the CDR3 is TGTGCCAGCAGCTATAGCGGTTTGGGGACTAATGAAAAACTGTTTTTT. Amino acids: CASSYSGLGTNEKLFF.